This passage covers 19 T cell receptor beta chains from one sample sequenced in a study of blood T cell repertoires in COVID-19. The protocol was immunoSEQ multiplex PCR, while the TCRdb copy is restricted to in-frame clones and leaves out a portion. The table records roughly 80,000 clones, approximately 80% of them present only once. Sequencing was done on a sample of peripheral blood. These receptors were collected from an elderly man with acute or convalescent COVID-19.

V is TRBV4-1 and J is TRBJ2-2, with 8 bases identical to TRBD2. Trimming cost V 1 base and J 4 bases; bases outside gene matches: 8. The CDR3 consists of 17 residues. Germline V lookup: CDR1 MGHRA, CDR2 YSYEKL. CDR3 region: CASSQGGGTTSTGELFF. The CDR3 DNA follows: TGCGCCAGCAGCCAAGGCGGGGGGACAACGAGCACCGGGGAGCTGTTTTTT.

V and J are TRBV29-1 and TRBJ1-6; no clear D gene. The CDR3 consists of 13 residues. In germline, CDR1 is SQVTM, CDR2 ANQGSEA. Trimming stripped 5 bases from V and 7 bases from J, with 12 bases between. Written as DNA, the CDR3 is TGCAGCGTTCGTTGGGGAGAAAATTCACCCCTCCACTTT. This translates into CSVRWGENSPLHF.

The chain uses TRBV28 and TRBJ1-1; TRBD1 might be the D (6 bases). Germline V gene lookup returns CDR1 MDHEN and CDR2 SYDVKM. Trimming shortened V by 6 bases and J by 1 base, and 9 bases separated the two germline ends. The CDR3 has 13 amino acids. The CDR3: CASSPGQNTEAFF. The CDR3 nucleotides are TGTGCCAGCAGCCCGGGACAGAACACTGAAGCTTTCTTT.

In its sample, this clone was seen once. The CDR3: CASSIRGGGIEKLFF. CDR3 DNA sequence: TGTGCCAGTAGTATTCGGGGGGGCGGAATTGAAAAACTGTTTTTT. The chain combines TRBV19 with TRBJ1-4; a weak D match, TRBD1 (6 bases). CDR3 size: 15 residues. Germline V CDR1 and CDR2: LNHDA, SQIVND (reference sequence). Trimming pared 3 bases from V and 7 bases from J, leaving 15 bases between.

This clone was picked up a small number of times. This chain links TRBV18 with TRBJ1-4, with D unclear. The V end lost 3 bases, the J end lost 8 bases, and 10 bases lay between the germline ends. CDR3 length: 13 amino acids. Looked up from germline, CDR1 is KGHSH and CDR2 is LQKENI. The DNA of the CDR3 is TGTGCCAGCTCACCTCAACACAACGAAAAACTGTTTTTT. It translates to CASSPQHNEKLFF. The full variable domain, in which reference TRBV18 and TRBJ1-4 provide the parts outside the CDR3, is NAGVMQNPRHLVRRRGQEARLRCSPMKGHSHVYWYRQLPEEGLKFMVYLQKENIIDESGMPKERFSAEFPKEGPSILRIQQVVRGDSAAYFCASSPQHNEKLFFGSGTQLSVL.

This clone was detected only a few times. At the DNA level, this CDR3 is encoded by other sequences in the same sample as well. The gene calls are TRBV27 and TRBJ1-2; 12 bases line up with TRBD1. CDR1 and CDR2 (germline): MNHEY, SMNVEV (reference sequence). The length of the CDR3 is 14 residues. V gave up 3 bases and J gave up 5 bases; unmatched junction bases: 1. The CDR3 region is CASSLGQGAYGYTF. CDR3 bases: TGTGCCAGCAGTTTGGGACAGGGGGCGTATGGCTACACCTTC.

The chain couples TRBV5-6 to TRBJ2-3; 11 nucleotides agree with TRBD2. V shed 3 bases, J shed 9 bases, and the junction held 6 bases outside the gene matches. CDR3 size: 14 residues. CDR1 SGHDT and CDR2 YYEEEE come from the germline V gene. The CDR3: CASSSVTSGETQYF. DNA of the CDR3: TGTGCCAGCAGCTCCGTGACTAGCGGGGAGACGCAGTATTTT.

This chain uses TRBV7-6 with TRBJ1-6, with D maybe TRBD1 (6 bases). Per the germline V gene, CDR1 is SGHVS and CDR2 is FNYEAQ. The CDR3 extends over 13 amino acids. V shed 3 bases and J shed 8 bases, with 8 bases lying between them. CDR3 in amino acids: CASSLGADSPLHF. The DNA of the CDR3 is TGTGCCAGCAGCTTGGGGGCTGATTCACCCCTCCACTTT.

This chain connects TRBV5-1 to TRBJ1-1; D unresolved. Germline CDR1 SGHRS, CDR2 YFSETQ. The CDR3 sequence is 14 residues long. The V gene lost 0 bases and the J gene lost 1 base, with 7 bases spanning the gap. The CDR3 bases are TGCGCCAGCAGCTTGGAACTTACGAACACTGAAGCTTTCTTT. This codes for CASSLELTNTEAFF.

The chain employs TRBV10-2 and TRBJ1-6, with 8 bases fitting TRBD1. V gave up 2 bases and J gave up 6 bases; unmatched junction bases: 0. Per the germline V gene, CDR1 is WSHSY and CDR2 is SAAADI. The CDR3 has 14 amino acids. The CDR3 spells CASSETGGNSPLHF. The CDR3 coding sequence is TGCGCCAGCAGTGAGACAGGGGGTAATTCACCCCTCCACTTT.

The rearrangement joins TRBV18 to TRBJ1-1; 8 bases line up with TRBD1. This CDR3 contains 15 residues. Germline V gene data show CDR1 as KGHSH and CDR2 as LQKENI. After removal of 4 bases from V and 2 bases from J, the junction contained 6 bases not matched to a gene. CDR3 protein: CASSQMTGVNTEAFF. The CDR3 DNA sequence: TGTGCCAGCTCACAGATGACAGGGGTTAACACTGAAGCTTTCTTT.

This clone has a handful of counts. The chain has TRBV2 and TRBJ2-2; 7 bases line up with TRBD1. In germline, CDR1 is SNHLY, CDR2 FYNNEI. This CDR3 is built from 14 residues. The V and J ends lost 5 bases and 3 bases, in that order; junction bases with no gene match: 3. The CDR3 region is CASSLTGYTGELFF. The CDR3 DNA reads TGTGCCAGCAGTTTGACAGGGTACACCGGGGAGCTGTTTTTT.

There are a few counts of this clone. This chain joins TRBV30 and TRBJ1-1; 7 bases map to TRBD1. The CDR3 spans 14 residues. V dropped 2 bases and J dropped 2; count of bases not matched to a gene: 5. Per the germline V gene, CDR1 is GTSNPN and CDR2 is SVGIG (reference sequence). CDR3 loop: CAWSTRDSNTEAFF. CDR3 DNA: TGTGCCTGGAGTACCCGGGACAGCAACACTGAAGCTTTCTTT. Full variable domain (outside the CDR3, taken from reference TRBV30 and TRBJ1-1): SQTIHQWPATLVQPVGSPLSLECTVEGTSNPNLYWYRQAAGRGLQLLFYSVGIGQISSEVPQNLSASRPQDRQFILSSKKLLLSDSGFYLCAWSTRDSNTEAFFGQGTRLTVV.

V is TRBV3-1 (or the pseudogene TRBV3-2) and J is TRBJ2-3, with 7 bases lining up with TRBD2. Germline-derived CDR1 and CDR2 are LGHDT and YNNKEL (reference sequence). J gave up 8 bases and V 4 bases, and 21 bases lay outside the gene matches. This CDR3 has 18 amino acids. In DNA, the CDR3 is TGTGCCAGCAGCCCCAGTCCCAGCGGGGCCACTCGGAGGGGTACGCAGTATTTT. This sequence encodes CASSPSPSGATRRGTQYF.

The table lists this clone with a few counts. The V and J genes are TRBV3-1 (or the pseudogene TRBV3-2) and TRBJ1-5; tentatively, D is TRBD1 (6 bases). CDR3 length equals 16 residues. Trimming removed 0 bases at V and 5 bases at J, with 14 bases between. CDR1 and CDR2 from the germline V gene are LGHDT and YNNKEL (reference sequence). CDR3: CASSQEGGGLDQPQHF. In DNA form, the CDR3 reads TGTGCCAGCAGCCAAGAAGGGGGGGGTTTGGATCAGCCCCAGCATTTT.

The V and J genes are TRBV15 and TRBJ1-5, with D unclear. This CDR3 contains 15 residues. From germline, CDR1 is LNHNV and CDR2 YYDKDF (reference sequence). Trimming cost V 1 base and J 7 bases, with 14 bases left between them. CDR3 in amino acids: CATSRGPIGEQPQHF. CDR3 bases: TGTGCCACCAGCAGAGGTCCCATTGGGGAGCAGCCCCAGCATTTT.

This clone was detected only a few times. This chain uses TRBV5-5 with TRBJ2-5; 10 nucleotides agree with TRBD1. With 0 bases clipped from V and 5 bases from J, the junction kept 4 bases outside the gene matches. The CDR3 runs 15 residues. From germline, CDR1 is SGHKS and CDR2 YYEKEE (reference sequence). The CDR3 coding sequence is TGTGCCAGCAGCTTGGGACAGGGGGCGACTGAGACCCAGTACTTC. Protein: CASSLGQGATETQYF.

CDR3 in DNA: TGTGCCAGCAGCTTATCGGGACAGGGGGTGTACGAGCAGTACTTC. This sequence encodes CASSLSGQGVYEQYF. The gene calls are TRBV7-2 and TRBJ2-7, with 11 bases fitting TRBD1. Germline loops: CDR1 SGHTA, CDR2 FQGNSA. The CDR3 sequence is 15 residues long. Trimming took 2 bases from V and 4 from J; bases not matched to a gene: 4.

The chain links TRBV18 to TRBJ2-3; D is uncertain. CDR1 KGHSH and CDR2 LQKENI come from the germline V gene. V lost 3 bases to trimming and J lost 5 bases, with 6 bases between them. The CDR3 sequence is 12 residues long. CDR3 region: CASSPTQDTQYF. Here the CDR3 DNA reads TGTGCCAGCTCACCGACACAAGATACGCAGTATTTT.